Each of the 22 T cell receptor beta chains below was sequenced from the same sample in a study of early T cells in non-severe SARS-CoV-2 infection. TCRdb fed the 5' RACE reads into MiXCR, producing one record per CDR3 protein. The table includes tens of thousands of distinct CDR3 sequences, approximately 17% detected once. Sample: whole blood, taken at baseline. The receptor source for this set is an adult who was a healthcare worker with PCR-confirmed SARS-CoV-2 infection or an uninfected control (not recorded which).

This clonotype has ten or more counts. The V gene is TRBV12-3 or TRBV12-4, the J gene TRBJ2-1; D may be TRBD1 or TRBD2 (5 bases each). The ends were cut back, 7 bases at V and 8 bases at J, with 15 bases in the middle. The CDR3 is made up of 13 amino acids. This CDR3 reads CASISGPGHEQFF. The CDR3 DNA follows: TGTGCCAGCATCTCAGGGCCGGGGCATGAGCAGTTCTTC.

The chain combines TRBV29-1 with TRBJ1-2; D unresolved. Germline V gene data show CDR1 as SQVTM and CDR2 as ANQGSEA. The ends were cut back, 5 bases at V and 3 bases at J, with 7 bases in the middle. This CDR3 is built from 11 residues. DNA for the CDR3: TGCAGCGTTTGGGTTGACTATGGCTACACCTTC. Translation: CSVWVDYGYTF.

This clonotype was found a few times. J is TRBJ1-5 and V is TRBV7-2, with D unclear. CDR1 and CDR2 from the germline V gene are SGHTA and FQGNSA. V was cut by 2 bases and J by 3 bases, with 11 bases left in between. The CDR3 has 15 residues. This chain's CDR3 is CASSLSIGFNQPQHF. The CDR3 DNA sequence: TGTGCCAGCAGCTTAAGCATAGGGTTCAATCAGCCCCAGCATTTT.

This clonotype was found a few times. The chain joins TRBV4-1 to TRBJ2-1; D might be TRBD2 (7 bases). Germline values: CDR1 MGHRA, CDR2 YSYEKL. The CDR3 consists of 16 residues. Trimming pared 1 base from V and 10 bases from J, leaving 20 bases between. The CDR3 coding sequence is TGCGCCAGCAGCCAAGTTCTTCGAGGGGGGGCCAGAGAGCAGTTCTTC. Protein sequence: CASSQVLRGGAREQFF.

This clonotype was found a few times. The chain joins TRBV10-3 to TRBJ2-6, with D hard to call. This CDR3 contains 14 residues. Germline V gives CDR1 ENHRY, CDR2 SYGVKD. V lost 6 bases and J lost 2, with 8 bases in between. CDR3 in DNA: TGTGCCATCAGAATGGAGACTGGGGCCAACGTCCTGACTTTC. Protein product: CAIRMETGANVLTF.

This chain uses TRBV6-6 with TRBJ2-3; 7 nucleotides agree with TRBD1. CDR3 size: 14 residues. Per germline, CDR1 MNHNY and CDR2 SVGAGI (reference sequence). The trim removed 6 bases at V and 3 bases at J, leaving 6 bases unmatched. This CDR3 is CASRTGTETDTQYF. The CDR3 DNA reads as TGTGCCAGCAGGACCGGGACAGAAACAGATACGCAGTATTTT.

This clonotype was counted between two and nine times. Written as DNA, the CDR3 is TGCGCCAGCAGCTTGGGACTAGGGACAGATACGCAGTATTTT. Translation gives CASSLGLGTDTQYF. The chain joins TRBV5-1 to TRBJ2-3; possibly TRBD2 for D (6 bases). The germline V gene encodes CDR1 SGHRS and CDR2 YFSETQ. Deletions cut 0 bases from V and 3 bases from J, with 8 bases between. CDR3 length equals 14 residues.

The table lists this clonotype with a few counts. J is TRBJ2-1 and V is TRBV20-1, with no clear D. The germline CDR1 and CDR2 sequences are DFQATT and SNEGSKA (reference sequence). Deletions cut 6 bases from V and 5 bases from J, with 11 bases between. The CDR3 loop spans 12 amino acids. For the CDR3, the DNA is TGCAGTGCGGGGATATACGACAATGAGCAGTTCTTC. Encoded protein: CSAGIYDNEQFF.

The J gene is TRBJ2-7, the V gene TRBV28; 8 nucleotides match TRBD2. Trimming removed 6 bases from V and 2 bases from J; junction bases left unmatched: 9. CDR1 MDHEN and CDR2 SYDVKM come from the germline V gene. The CDR3 loop spans 15 amino acids. The CDR3: CASRPVTSATYEQYF. Written as DNA, the CDR3 is TGTGCCAGCAGACCGGTGACTAGCGCCACCTACGAGCAGTACTTC. The full variable domain, rest sourced from reference TRBV28 and TRBJ2-7, is DVKVTQSSRYLVKRTGEKVFLECVQDMDHENMFWYRQDPGLGLRLIYFSYDVKMKEKGDIPEGYSVSREKKERFSLILESASTNQTSMYLCASRPVTSATYEQYFGPGTRLTVT.

This rearrangement joins TRBV10-3 to TRBJ2-4, with D tentatively TRBD1 or TRBD2 (5 bases each). CDR1 ENHRY and CDR2 SYGVKD come from the germline V gene. CDR3 length: 16 residues. Trimming removed 2 bases at V and 8 bases at J, with 19 bases between. CDR3 loop: CAISEGAGTGGDIQYF. Written as DNA, the CDR3 is TGTGCCATCAGTGAGGGGGCTGGGACCGGTGGTGACATTCAGTACTTC.

V gene TRBV3-1 combines with J gene TRBJ1-4, with D tentatively TRBD1 (5 bases). V was shortened by 1 base and J by 5 bases, with 11 bases between the two germline ends. CDR1 and CDR2 from the germline V gene are LGHDT and YNNKEL (reference sequence). The CDR3 spans 15 residues. The DNA for the CDR3 is TGTGCCAGCAGCCAAGTCCAGGGCGCCAATGAAAAACTGTTTTTT. Protein product: CASSQVQGANEKLFF.

This chain connects TRBV30 to TRBJ2-5, with no clear D. CDR3 length: 11 amino acids. Germline V gives CDR1 GTSNPN, CDR2 SVGIG (reference sequence). Trimming removed 2 bases from V and 5 bases from J, with 6 bases in between. CDR3 sequence reads: CAWSIGETQYF. The CDR3 DNA reads as TGTGCCTGGAGTATCGGGGAGACCCAGTACTTC.

The chain has TRBV27 and TRBJ2-5, with D perhaps matching TRBD1 or TRBD2 (6 bases each). Germline CDR1 reads MNHEY; CDR2 reads SMNVEV (reference sequence). Deletions cut 8 bases from V and 5 bases from J, with 24 bases between. CDR3 length equals 16 residues. The CDR3 bases are TGTGCCAGCGGCCTCGGAGGGGGTCCCTCGATGGAGACCCAGTACTTC. The encoded protein is CASGLGGGPSMETQYF.

At least ten counts were recorded for this clonotype. The V call is TRBV27, the J call TRBJ2-7; D is unresolved. The V gene lost 3 bases and the J gene lost 3 bases, with 6 bases spanning the gap. CDR3 length: 12 residues. Germline V gene lookup returns CDR1 MNHEY and CDR2 SMNVEV (reference sequence). DNA of the CDR3: TGTGCCAGCAGTTTTAGAGGCTACGAGCAGTACTTC. Protein: CASSFRGYEQYF.

V is TRBV5-6 and J is TRBJ2-7, with D tentatively TRBD1 (6 bases). Germline V gives CDR1 SGHDT, CDR2 YYEEEE. The CDR3 sequence is 15 residues long. The V and J ends lost 6 bases and 2 bases respectively, with 18 bases between them. The CDR3 bases are TGTGCCAGCACCACCCTAAGGGGGAGTCCCTACGAGCAGTACTTC. Its translation is CASTTLRGSPYEQYF.

This clonotype was recorded a few times. The V gene is TRBV7-3, the J gene TRBJ2-5; 7 nucleotides agree with TRBD1. The CDR3 is made up of 13 amino acids. V shed 5 bases and J 5 bases; nucleotides not matched to a gene: 5. Germline CDR1 and CDR2: SGHTA and FQGTGA. The CDR3 bases are TGTGCCAGCAGCATTACAGGGGTTGAGACCCAGTACTTC. Translation: CASSITGVETQYF.

This clonotype has a handful of counts. This rearrangement joins TRBV18 to TRBJ2-1, with TRBD2 identical over 8 bases. The CDR3 has 15 residues. From germline, CDR1 is KGHSH and CDR2 LQKENI. V dropped 4 bases and J dropped 3; count of bases not matched to a gene: 5. The CDR3 reads CASSRREGNYNEQFF. In DNA form, the CDR3 reads TGTGCCAGCTCACGTCGGGAGGGGAACTACAATGAGCAGTTCTTC.

This clonotype came up a few times. Here the CDR3 reads CASKTWENEQFF. CDR3 DNA: TGTGCCAGCAAGACTTGGGAAAATGAGCAGTTCTTC. This chain links TRBV2 with TRBJ2-1; D is undetermined. Trimming stripped 7 bases from V and 7 bases from J, with 11 bases between. CDR3 length: 12 amino acids. Germline V CDR1 and CDR2: SNHLY, FYNNEI.

This clonotype was counted once. The rearrangement uses TRBV11-2 and TRBJ2-7; 8 bases match TRBD1. The CDR3 sequence is 13 residues long. V lost 6 bases and J lost 3; bases outside the gene matches: 4. Germline CDR1 reads SGHAT; CDR2 reads FQNNGV. Here the CDR3 DNA reads TGTGCCAGCAGTAATGACAGGGGCTACGAGCAGTACTTC. Protein: CASSNDRGYEQYF.

This clonotype was counted only a few times. The chain couples TRBV18 to TRBJ2-3; 11 bases align to TRBD2. Germline CDR1 is KGHSH and CDR2 is LQKENI. V lost 5 bases to trimming and J lost 0 bases; unmatched junction nucleotides: 1. The CDR3 extends over 15 amino acids. CDR3 sequence reads: CASSRTSGSTDTQYF. DNA for the CDR3: TGTGCCAGCTCAAGGACTAGCGGGAGCACAGATACGCAGTATTTT.

This chain joins TRBV7-9 and TRBJ2-3; D perhaps matches TRBD2 (7 bases). Trimming cost V 7 bases and J 0 bases, with 23 bases left between them. Looked up from germline, CDR1 is SEHNR and CDR2 is FQNEAQ (reference sequence). The CDR3 contains 18 residues. CDR3 coding DNA: TGTGCCAGCAATCCGACCCTCGGCGGGGGCGCGAGCACAGATACGCAGTATTTT. Translation: CASNPTLGGGASTDTQYF.

This clonotype was observed a handful of times. The V gene is TRBV12-3 or TRBV12-4, the J gene TRBJ2-1; D is uncertain. V was shortened by 0 bases and J by 10 bases, with 13 bases between the two germline ends. The CDR3 has 14 residues. The chain's CDR3 is CASSLAMTGVEQFF. In DNA form, the CDR3 reads TGTGCCAGCAGTTTAGCTATGACTGGGGTGGAGCAGTTCTTC.